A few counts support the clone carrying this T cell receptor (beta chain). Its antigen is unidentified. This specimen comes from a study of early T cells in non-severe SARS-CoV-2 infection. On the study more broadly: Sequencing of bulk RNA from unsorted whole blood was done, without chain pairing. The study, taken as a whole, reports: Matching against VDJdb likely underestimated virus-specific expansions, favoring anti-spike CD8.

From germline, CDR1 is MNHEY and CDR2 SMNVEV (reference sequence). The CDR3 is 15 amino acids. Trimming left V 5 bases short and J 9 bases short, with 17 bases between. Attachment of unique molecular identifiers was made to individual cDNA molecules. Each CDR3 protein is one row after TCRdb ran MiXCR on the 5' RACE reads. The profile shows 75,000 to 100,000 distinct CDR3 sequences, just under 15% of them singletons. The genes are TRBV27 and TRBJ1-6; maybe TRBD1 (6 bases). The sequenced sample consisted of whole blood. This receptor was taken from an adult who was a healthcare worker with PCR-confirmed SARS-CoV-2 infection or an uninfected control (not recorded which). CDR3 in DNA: TGTGCCAGCAGTCTCCAGGGGACGGTGGTTTCACCCCTCCACTTT. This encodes CASSLQGTVVSPLHF.